This TCR beta chain was recorded in a study of blood T cell repertoires in COVID-19. Looking at the study overall: Acute-phase and convalescent COVID-19 samples originated in the United States, Italy and Spain. In each case, the material was cDNA or gDNA derived from T cells, B-cell-depleted T cells, or PBMCs.

In the authors' methods: Amplification with reference gene primers provided the estimates of nucleated cell counts. This table comes from immunoSEQ multiplex PCR, and its TCRdb copy is limited to in-frame clones, with some not included. V and J calls and clone size are copied from that table; D and trimming were computed from the DNA. The profile shows about 200,000 clones, around 87% of them singletons. In its sample, this clone was seen once. CDR1 is SQVTM, CDR2 ANQGSEA, per germline. The CDR3 is 14 amino acids. The germline V and J ends were trimmed by 2 bases and 4 bases, with 12 bases remaining between them.

Material: peripheral blood. This receptor was identified in a man aged 50 to 60 with acute or convalescent COVID-19. The chain is built from TRBV29-1 and TRBJ2-1; D not resolved. This chain's CDR3 is CSVELQALYNEQFF. In nucleotides, the CDR3 is TGCAGCGTTGAACTTCAAGCCTTATACAATGAGCAGTTCTTC.